Following are 27 T cell receptor beta chains from one sample sequenced in a study of shared clonotypes between healthy human individuals. The data were produced by immunoSEQ multiplex PCR, yet TCRdb's version contains in-frame clones alone and is incomplete. The profile shows about 2.4 million clones, roughly 93% of them singletons. Sequenced: naive CD4+ T cells from PBMCs. The subset here: CD45RA+ positively selected. The receptors here all came from a man between 18 and 35 years old in good health. Some clones in this sample may be carry-over from other donors' samples.

This clone has just one count. This chain uses TRBV7-3 with TRBJ2-3; possible D gene TRBD2, 6 bases. Trimming removed 5 bases at V and 4 bases at J, with 10 bases between. Germline-derived CDR1 and CDR2 are SGHTA and FQGTGA. The CDR3 is 13 amino acids. This CDR3 is CASSPQRADTQYF. The CDR3 region has the DNA TGTGCCAGCAGCCCTCAGCGGGCAGATACGCAGTATTTT.

This clone was seen a single time. The V call is TRBV5-1, the J call TRBJ2-3; 8 nucleotides align to TRBD2. From germline, CDR1 is SGHRS and CDR2 YFSETQ. The V gene end was trimmed by 5 bases and the J gene end by 3 bases; junction bases not matched to a gene: 8. This CDR3 has 15 amino acids. The CDR3 loop is CASRPGRGETDTQYF. The CDR3 DNA sequence: TGCGCCAGCAGGCCCGGGAGGGGTGAAACAGATACGCAGTATTTT.

The J gene is TRBJ1-4, the V gene TRBV7-9; TRBD1 aligns across 8 bases. CDR3 length: 15 residues. CDR1 is SEHNR, CDR2 FQNEAQ, per germline (reference sequence). Trimming removed 1 base from V and 6 bases from J; junction bases left unmatched: 4. CDR3 sequence reads: CASSLETGEHEKLFF. The CDR3 DNA is TGTGCCAGCAGCTTAGAGACAGGGGAACATGAAAAACTGTTTTTT. Variable domain in full (rest from reference TRBV7-9 and TRBJ1-4): DTGVSQNPRHKITKRGQNVTFRCDPISEHNRLYWYRQTLGQGPEFLTYFQNEAQLEKSRLLSDRFSAERPKGSFSTLEIQRTEQGDSAMYLCASSLETGEHEKLFFGSGTQLSVL.

The J gene is TRBJ2-5, the V gene TRBV5-6; D gene ambiguous. CDR3 length equals 12 residues. Trimming took 5 bases from V and 5 from J, leaving 10 bases between them. Germline V gene sequence: CDR1 SGHDT, CDR2 YYEEEE. In nucleotides, the CDR3 is TGTGCCAGCAGTCAGGTGGGGGAGACCCAGTACTTC. Translating gives CASSQVGETQYF.

This clone was seen more than once but under ten times. V gene TRBV30 combines with J gene TRBJ1-1, with D perhaps matching TRBD1 (5 bases). Trimming stripped 3 bases from V and 11 bases from J, with 19 bases between. CDR1 is GTSNPN, CDR2 SVGIG, per germline (reference sequence). This CDR3 is built from 13 residues. The CDR3 nucleotides are TGTGCCTGGAGCTTAACAGGATCAGGAGCGGCTTTCTTT. Translating gives CAWSLTGSGAAFF. Full variable domain (rest looked up from reference TRBV30 and TRBJ1-1): SQTIHQWPATLVQPVGSPLSLECTVEGTSNPNLYWYRQAAGRGLQLLFYSVGIGQISSEVPQNLSASRPQDRQFILSSKKLLLSDSGFYLCAWSLTGSGAAFFGQGTRLTVV.

The chain links TRBV7-2 to TRBJ2-5, with D hard to call. The V gene's germline CDR1 is SGHTA and CDR2 FQGNSA. V lost 0 bases and J lost 2, with 7 bases in between. The CDR3 covers 14 residues. CDR3 protein: CASSLAALQETQYF. As DNA, the CDR3 is TGTGCCAGCAGCTTAGCTGCGTTACAAGAGACCCAGTACTTC.

The chain recombines TRBV5-4 with TRBJ2-7; D uncertain. Looked up from germline, CDR1 is SGHNT and CDR2 is YYREEE (reference sequence). V was pared by 3 bases and J by 0 bases, with 10 bases between. The CDR3 runs 14 residues. CDR3 sequence (DNA): TGTGCCAGCAGCTCAGTGGCAGACTCCTACGAGCAGTACTTC. It is translated as CASSSVADSYEQYF.

In regard to this clone: Other DNA variants within this sample encode the same CDR3. The V call is TRBV4-1, the J call TRBJ1-2, with 7 bases identical to TRBD1. CDR1 and CDR2 (germline): MGHRA, YSYEKL. This CDR3 comprises 14 residues. V dropped 1 base and J dropped 5; count of bases not matched to a gene: 4. CDR3 sequence: CASSQGQGTYGYTF. CDR3 coding DNA: TGCGCCAGCAGCCAAGGACAGGGAACTTATGGCTACACCTTC.

The chain combines TRBV9 with TRBJ1-6; no clear D. There are 14 residues in the CDR3. Trimming left V 4 bases short and J 10 bases short, with 15 bases between. Germline values: CDR1 SGDLS, CDR2 YYNGEE. The CDR3 DNA reads TGTGCCAGCAGCTCAGACCGGGTTACGTCACCCCTCCACTTT. It encodes CASSSDRVTSPLHF.

The chain has TRBV18 and TRBJ1-1; no firm D call. From germline, CDR1 is KGHSH and CDR2 LQKENI. The CDR3 runs to 13 residues. V was trimmed by 3 bases and J by 6 bases, leaving 11 bases between them. This chain's CDR3 is CASSPRAGSEAFF. As DNA, the CDR3 is TGTGCCAGCTCACCCCGGGCGGGGTCTGAAGCTTTCTTT.

This chain connects TRBV9 to TRBJ2-2; D might be TRBD2 (6 bases). This CDR3 spans 15 amino acids. V was clipped by 0 bases and J by 6 bases, with 12 bases between them. Germline V gives CDR1 SGDLS, CDR2 YYNGEE. The CDR3 bases are TGTGCCAGCAGCGTAGTCGGGGGAGTCGCCGGGGAGCTGTTTTTT. Amino acids: CASSVVGGVAGELFF. Full variable domain (remainder filled in from reference TRBV9 and TRBJ2-2): DSGVTQTPKHLITATGQRVTLRCSPRSGDLSVYWYQQSLDQGLQFLIQYYNGEERAKGNILERFSAQQFPDLHSELNLSSLELGDSALYFCASSVVGGVAGELFFGEGSRLTVL.

The genes are TRBV15 and TRBJ2-1; 7 nucleotides line up with TRBD2. V gave up 1 base and J gave up 4 bases; unmatched junction bases: 4. This CDR3 is built from 15 residues. The germline gives CDR1 LNHNV, CDR2 YYDKDF (reference sequence). CDR3 DNA sequence: TGTGCCACCAGCAGAGGGAGCGGGGCTTACAATGAGCAGTTCTTC. It specifies CATSRGSGAYNEQFF. Together with reference TRBV15 and TRBJ2-1, the CDR3 gives the full variable domain: DAMVIQNPRYQVTQFGKPVTLSCSQTLNHNVMYWYQQKSSQAPKLLFHYYDKDFNNEADTPDNFQSRRPNTSFCFLDIRSPGLGDTAMYLCATSRGSGAYNEQFFGPGTRLTVL.

V is TRBV20-1 and J is TRBJ1-1; possibly TRBD1 for D (6 bases). With 6 bases removed from V and 11 bases from J, the gap between germline ends came to 16 bases. Germline CDR1 is DFQATT and CDR2 is SNEGSKA (reference sequence). This CDR3 contains 11 residues. CDR3 coding DNA: TGCAGTGCAACTACAGGGAGGGAGGCTTTCTTT. Its translation: CSATTGREAFF.

The rearrangement joins TRBV2 to TRBJ1-2, with TRBD1 as a possible D gene (5 bases). The V and J ends lost 6 bases and 8 bases respectively, with 16 bases between them. This CDR3 region has 13 residues. Germline CDR1 SNHLY, CDR2 FYNNEI. Here the CDR3 reads CASRLGGNGGYTF. The CDR3 DNA is TGTGCCAGCAGACTCGGGGGGAATGGAGGCTACACCTTC.

The chain recombines TRBV18 with TRBJ2-6; maybe TRBD1 (5 bases). Trimming took off 3 bases at V and 2 bases at J, with 17 bases between the two ends. The CDR3 is 18 amino acids. Germline lookup yields CDR1 KGHSH and CDR2 LQKENI. CDR3 nucleotides: TGTGCCAGCTCACCCTTTCCCCAGGGAACAACTGGGGCCAACGTCCTGACTTTC. It translates to CASSPFPQGTTGANVLTF.

The V gene is TRBV27, the J gene TRBJ2-5; TRBD2 matches 7 bases. V lost 2 bases to trimming and J lost 5 bases; unmatched junction nucleotides: 5. The CDR3 is 14 amino acids. Germline CDR1 and CDR2: MNHEY and SMNVEV (reference sequence). The CDR3 DNA sequence: TGTGCCAGCAGTTTAAACGGGGGAGGGGAGACCCAGTACTTC. It codes for CASSLNGGGETQYF.

The chain joins TRBV28 to TRBJ2-7, with D uncertain. Trimming removed 5 bases from V and 2 bases from J, with 7 bases in between. The CDR3 has 12 residues. The germline V gene encodes CDR1 MDHEN and CDR2 SYDVKM. CDR3 sequence (DNA): TGTGCCAGCAGTAGAAGTACCTACGAGCAGTACTTC. Encoded protein: CASSRSTYEQYF.

CDR3 amino acids: CASSAQTATRTDTQYF. CDR3 in DNA: TGCGCCAGCAGCGCCCAGACTGCAACCCGCACAGATACGCAGTATTTT. The chain employs TRBV4-1 and TRBJ2-3; D remains unclear. This CDR3 has 16 amino acids. Deletions cut 5 bases from V and 1 base from J, with 16 bases between. Germline CDR1 reads MGHRA; CDR2 reads YSYEKL.

About this clone: The same CDR3 also results from other DNA sequences found in this sample. This sequence joins TRBV5-1 and TRBJ1-5, with D hard to call. V was clipped by 4 bases and J by 1 base, with 12 bases between them. Germline CDR1 SGHRS, CDR2 YFSETQ. The CDR3 loop spans 15 amino acids. CDR3 sequence: CASSPLTGSNQPQHF. CDR3 nucleotides: TGCGCCAGCAGCCCCCTCACCGGAAGCAATCAGCCCCAGCATTTT.

The chain is built from TRBV7-2 and TRBJ1-3, with TRBD1 identical over 8 bases. The CDR3 sequence is 16 residues long. Germline loops: CDR1 SGHTA, CDR2 FQGNSA. Trimming at V came to 5 bases and at J to 4 bases, leaving 10 bases not matched to a gene. The CDR3 here is CASSPQGGAPGNTIYF. CDR3 sequence (DNA): TGTGCCAGCAGCCCACAGGGGGGCGCCCCAGGAAACACCATATATTTT.

CDR3 residues: CASSLMASGTTGELFF. CDR3 nucleotide sequence: TGCGCCAGCAGCTTGATGGCTAGCGGCACCACCGGGGAGCTGTTTTTT. The rearrangement joins TRBV5-1 to TRBJ2-2, with 7 bases matching TRBD2. The CDR3 is 16 residues long. Germline CDR1 is SGHRS and CDR2 is YFSETQ. The V and J ends lost 1 base and 4 bases, in that order; junction bases with no gene match: 7. Full variable domain (rest looked up from reference TRBV5-1 and TRBJ2-2): KAGVTQTPRYLIKTRGQQVTLSCSPISGHRSVSWYQQTPGQGLQFLFEYFSETQRNKGNFPGRFSGRQFSNSRSEMNVSTLELGDSALYLCASSLMASGTTGELFFGEGSRLTVL.

V and J are TRBV28 and TRBJ2-1; 8 positions agree with TRBD2. Per germline, CDR1 MDHEN and CDR2 SYDVKM. The CDR3 runs 14 residues. The V segment lost 3 bases and the J segment 6 bases; nucleotides outside the gene matches: 4. The CDR3 is CASSLREDSNEQFF. CDR3 nucleotide sequence: TGTGCCAGCAGTTTGCGGGAGGACTCCAATGAGCAGTTCTTC.

V gene TRBV5-1 combines with J gene TRBJ2-7; weak D call: TRBD1 (5 bases). Germline CDR1 SGHRS, CDR2 YFSETQ. Trimming left V 5 bases short and J 3 bases short, with 21 bases between. The CDR3 is made up of 16 amino acids. For the CDR3, the DNA is TGCGCCAGCAGACCTACCACGTGGCAGGGTAACTACGAGCAGTACTTC. Translated: CASRPTTWQGNYEQYF.

In this sample, this clone turned up once. The V gene is TRBV2, the J gene TRBJ2-1, with D unresolved. V was clipped by 5 bases and J by 0 bases, with 8 bases between them. The CDR3 covers 14 residues. Germline V gives CDR1 SNHLY, CDR2 FYNNEI. CDR3 in amino acids: CASSPTDSYNEQFF. In DNA, the CDR3 is TGTGCCAGCAGTCCCACGGACTCCTACAATGAGCAGTTCTTC.

V and J are TRBV4-2 and TRBJ1-4; 8 bases are a match to TRBD1. From germline, CDR1 is LGHNA and CDR2 YNFKEQ. Germline trimming cut 4 bases from V and 7 bases from J; bases unmatched to any gene: 11. The CDR3 has 16 residues. Here the CDR3 reads CASSPAARTGTEKLFF. In DNA form, the CDR3 reads TGTGCCAGCAGCCCGGCCGCCCGGACAGGGACTGAAAAACTGTTTTTT.

This chain joins TRBV29-1 and TRBJ1-1; D may be TRBD1 (6 bases). Germline V lookup: CDR1 SQVTM, CDR2 ANQGSEA. V shed 8 bases and J shed 9 bases, with 16 bases lying between them. The CDR3 is 11 amino acids. The CDR3 is CSLFKGQQAFF. In DNA, the CDR3 is TGCAGCCTCTTCAAAGGACAGCAAGCTTTCTTT.

The chain recombines TRBV19 with TRBJ1-4; 9 positions match TRBD1. The junction had 5 bases not matched to a gene; V was cut back by 5 bases and J by 1 base. The germline V gene encodes CDR1 LNHDA and CDR2 SQIVND (reference sequence). CDR3 length: 16 residues. The CDR3 is CASSFPGQGTNEKLFF. The CDR3 nucleotides are TGTGCCAGTAGTTTCCCGGGACAGGGAACTAATGAAAAACTGTTTTTT.